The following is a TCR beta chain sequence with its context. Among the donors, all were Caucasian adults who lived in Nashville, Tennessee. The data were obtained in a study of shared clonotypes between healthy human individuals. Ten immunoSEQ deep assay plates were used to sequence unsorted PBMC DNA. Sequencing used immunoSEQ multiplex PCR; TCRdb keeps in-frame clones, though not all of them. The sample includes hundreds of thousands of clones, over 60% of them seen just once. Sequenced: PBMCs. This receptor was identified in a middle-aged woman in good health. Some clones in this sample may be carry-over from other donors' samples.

This CDR3 reads CASSAGSATNEKLFF. For the CDR3, the DNA is TGTGCCAGCAGTGCCGGCTCAGCAACTAATGAAAAACTGTTTTTT. The rearrangement uses TRBV2 and TRBJ1-4; no clear D. The CDR3 runs 15 residues. V shed 4 bases and J shed 0 bases, with 9 bases lying between them. The germline V gene has CDR1 SNHLY and CDR2 FYNNEI.